Listed here are 10 T cell receptor beta chains from one sample, sequenced in a study of shared clonotypes between healthy human individuals. The method was immunoSEQ multiplex PCR; TCRdb's version includes in-frame clones alone and lacks a portion of them. The sample yields about 680,000 clones, around three quarters seen once. The sequencing sample was made of memory CD4+ T cells sorted from blood. The subset denotes: CD45RA-negative fraction. The receptors originated from a woman aged 25 to 45 in good health.

The V and J genes are TRBV11-2 and TRBJ1-5; 8 positions match TRBD1. Germline-derived CDR1 and CDR2 are SGHAT and FQNNGV. The CDR3 is made up of 14 amino acids. With 2 bases clipped from V and 5 bases from J, the junction kept 2 bases outside the gene matches. CDR3 bases: TGTGCCAGCAGCTTACAGGGGGCACATCAGCCCCAGCATTTT. It is translated as CASSLQGAHQPQHF.

This chain links TRBV4-2 with TRBJ2-7; maybe TRBD2 (5 bases). Germline-derived CDR1 and CDR2 are LGHNA and YNFKEQ. V was cut by 0 bases and J by 3 bases, with 9 bases left in between. The CDR3 has 14 residues. CDR3 bases: TGTGCCAGCAGCCAAGATCCGGGAAACTACGAGCAGTACTTC. Translation gives CASSQDPGNYEQYF.

This rearrangement joins TRBV6-1 to TRBJ2-3; 9 bases line up with TRBD2. Germline V gives CDR1 MNHNS, CDR2 SASEGT. V lost 1 base, J lost 4 bases, and 9 bases stayed unmatched. This CDR3 region has 17 residues. The CDR3 DNA follows: TGTGCCAGCAGTGAAGTTCGGTATAGCGGGAGACCAGATACGCAGTATTTT. It yields the protein CASSEVRYSGRPDTQYF.

V usage is TRBV5-4 and J usage is TRBJ2-3; 8 bases are shared with TRBD2. V trimming: 4 bases; J trimming: 1 base; junction bases outside the gene matches: 8. The CDR3 totals 16 residues. Per the germline V gene, CDR1 is SGHNT and CDR2 is YYREEE (reference sequence). CDR3 nucleotides: TGTGCCAGCAGCCAACGAGCGGGAGTCGGCACAGATACGCAGTATTTT. Its translation is CASSQRAGVGTDTQYF.

J is TRBJ2-3 and V is TRBV21-1; the DNA was not compared with TRBD2, the D call given in the table. TRBV21-1 constitutes a pseudogene. This CDR3 has 19 residues. CDR3 nucleotides: TGTGCCAGCAGCAAGAGACTAGCGGGACCAGGGGGTACCTGGGATACGCAGTATTTT. Protein: CASSKRLAGPGGTWDTQYF.

The chain has TRBV6-5 and TRBJ2-5; 7 bases agree with TRBD1. The ends lost 2 bases at V and 5 bases at J; junction bases unmatched: 8. The CDR3 runs to 15 residues. Germline assignment: CDR1 MNHEY and CDR2 SVGAGI. For the CDR3, the DNA is TGTGCCAGCAGTTACGCGAGGGGGCGCGGGGAGACCCAGTACTTC. This codes for CASSYARGRGETQYF.

V and J are TRBV19 and TRBJ2-7; no clear D gene. Trimming shortened V by 5 bases and J by 2 bases, and 10 bases separated the two germline ends. The CDR3 has 13 residues. Germline CDR1 LNHDA, CDR2 SQIVND (reference sequence). The chain's CDR3 is CASSSQPAYEQYF. The CDR3 DNA sequence: TGTGCCAGTAGTTCTCAACCAGCCTACGAGCAGTACTTC.

V gene TRBV4-1 combines with J gene TRBJ2-1; 12 positions match TRBD1. Trimming cost V 2 bases and J 7 bases; bases outside gene matches: 6. CDR3 length equals 16 residues. CDR1 is MGHRA, CDR2 YSYEKL, per germline. CDR3 loop: CASSQQGQGARNEQFF. Here the CDR3 DNA reads TGCGCCAGCAGCCAACAGGGACAGGGGGCGCGAAATGAGCAGTTCTTC.

This clone has a handful of counts. The chain recombines TRBV30 with TRBJ2-5; maybe TRBD1 (8 bases). From germline, CDR1 is GTSNPN and CDR2 SVGIG (reference sequence). V lost 4 bases, J lost 11 bases, and 20 bases lay in between. This CDR3 has 13 amino acids. The CDR3 bases are TGTGCCTGGAATCCAGGGGGCGGGGGTAAGCAGTACTTC. Translating gives CAWNPGGGGKQYF.

The CDR3 nucleotides read TGCGCCAGCAGCCGGGGGGACCTAGCGGAGCACTACCAAGAGACCCAGTACTTC. It yields the protein CASSRGDLAEHYQETQYF. The J gene is TRBJ2-5, the V gene TRBV5-1, with TRBD2 matching over 7 bases. CDR3 length equals 18 residues. Germline CDR1 reads SGHRS; CDR2 reads YFSETQ. The V segment lost 4 bases and the J segment 0 bases; nucleotides outside the gene matches: 15.